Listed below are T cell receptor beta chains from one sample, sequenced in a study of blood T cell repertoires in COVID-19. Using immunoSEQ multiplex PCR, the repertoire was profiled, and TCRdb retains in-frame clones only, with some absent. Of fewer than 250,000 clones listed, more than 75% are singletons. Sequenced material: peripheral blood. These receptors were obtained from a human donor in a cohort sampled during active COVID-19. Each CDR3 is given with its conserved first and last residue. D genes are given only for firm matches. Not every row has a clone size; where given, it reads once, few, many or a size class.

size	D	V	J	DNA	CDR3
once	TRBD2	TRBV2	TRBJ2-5	TGTGCCAGCAGCCGGACTAGCGTCAAAGAGACCCAGTACTTC	CASSRTSVKETQYF
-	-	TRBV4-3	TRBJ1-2	TGCGCCAGCAGCCAAGGACTTGTGGGGAGCTATGGCTACACCTTC	CASSQGLVGSYGYTF
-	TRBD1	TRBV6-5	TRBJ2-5	TGTGCCAGCAGTATCCGGACAGGGGGCATGTTGCCCCAGTACTTC	CASSIRTGGMLPQYF
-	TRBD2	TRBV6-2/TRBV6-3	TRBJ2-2	TGTGCCAGCAGTTACGACTTCAGGACTAGGACCGGGGAGCTGTTTTTT	CASSYDFRTRTGELFF
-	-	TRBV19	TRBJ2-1	TGTGCCAGTAGTATAGGACTCGTCAACAATGAGCAGTTCTTC	CASSIGLVNNEQFF
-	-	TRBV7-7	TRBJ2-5	TGTGCTAGCAGCTTAGCGAGAGGCCCTGGGGAGACCCAGTACTTC	CASSLARGPGETQYF
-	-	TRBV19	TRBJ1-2	TGTGCCAGTAGTATATCTGCAGGGTACTATGGCTACACCTTC	CASSISAGYYGYTF
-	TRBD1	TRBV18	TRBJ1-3	TGTGCCAGCTCACTTGGACAGGTTGACTCTGGAAACACCATATATTTT	CASSLGQVDSGNTIYF
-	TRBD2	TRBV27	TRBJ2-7	TGTGCCAGCAGTTTAGGTAGCGGGGGGGCTCGGGAGCAGTACTTC	CASSLGSGGAREQYF
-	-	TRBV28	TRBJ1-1	TGTGCCAGCAGTCGCGGGACCCTGGGTAACACTGAAGCTTTCTTT	CASSRGTLGNTEAFF
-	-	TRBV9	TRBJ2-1	TGTGCCAGCAGCGTAGGGGGTGGGAGTGAGTTCAATGAGCAGTTCTTC	CASSVGGGSEFNEQFF
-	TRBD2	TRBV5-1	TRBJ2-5	TGCGCCAGCAGCTTGGTACTAGCGGGGGCCGGGCAGCGGGAGACCCAGTACTTC	CASSLVLAGAGQRETQYF
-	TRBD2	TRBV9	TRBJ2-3	TGTGCCAGCAGCTTCCGGACTAGCGCGGATACGCAGTATTTT	CASSFRTSADTQYF
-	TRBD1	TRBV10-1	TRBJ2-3	TGCGCCAGCAGCAGGGGGTTTAGCACAGATACGCAGTATTTT	CASSRGFSTDTQYF
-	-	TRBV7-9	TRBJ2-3	TGTGCCAGCAGCCGCCACCGACTCCATGCTAGCACAGATACGCAGTATTTT	CASSRHRLHASTDTQYF
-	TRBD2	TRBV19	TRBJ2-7	TGTGCCAGCTCCCCCGGGATGGGGGGAGGGTACGAGCAGTACTTC	CASSPGMGGGYEQYF
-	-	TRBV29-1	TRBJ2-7	TGCAGCTTTACAGCGGAGGGGTATGAGCAGTACTTC	CSFTAEGYEQYF
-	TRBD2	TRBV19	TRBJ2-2	TGTGCCAGTCGTAAGGCGGGGGCCGGGGAGCTGTTTTTT	CASRKAGAGELFF
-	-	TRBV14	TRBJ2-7	TGTGCCAGCAGGGACAAAAAGCCTGACAGCCGGCAGTACTTC	CASRDKKPDSRQYF
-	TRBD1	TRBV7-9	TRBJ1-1	TGTGCCAGCAGCCCCCGACAGGGGGGGAACACTGAAGCTTTCTTT	CASSPRQGGNTEAFF
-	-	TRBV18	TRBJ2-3	TGTGCCAGCTCACCACGGTCCAGGACTAGCACAGATACGCAGTATTTT	CASSPRSRTSTDTQYF
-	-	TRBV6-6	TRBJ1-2	TGTGCCAGCAGTTACTCGGACAGCTTCTATGGCTACACCTTC	CASSYSDSFYGYTF
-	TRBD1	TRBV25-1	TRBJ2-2	TGTGCCAGTTCCGGGACAGGGCGAACCGGGGAGCTGTTTTTT	CASSGTGRTGELFF
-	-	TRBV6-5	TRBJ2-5	TGTGCCAGCAGTTACTCGGAGGGCGGAGAGACCCAGTACTTC	CASSYSEGGETQYF
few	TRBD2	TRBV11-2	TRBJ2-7	TGTGCCAGCAGCTTCGACCTAGCGGGGGGAAGGGCGCAGTACTTC	CASSFDLAGGRAQYF
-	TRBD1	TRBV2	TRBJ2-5	TGTGCCAGCAGAGAGACAGGGCCACAAGAGACCCAGTACTTC	CASRETGPQETQYF
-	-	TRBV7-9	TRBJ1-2	TGTGCCAGCAGCTTGGCCGATGGCTACACCTTC	CASSLADGYTF
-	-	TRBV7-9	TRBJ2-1	TGTGCCAGCAGCTTAGATGGGGGCAGTTACAATGAGCAGTTCTTC	CASSLDGGSYNEQFF
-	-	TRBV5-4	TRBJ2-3	TGTGCCAGCAGCTTGGCCACGGGCACAGATACGCAGTATTTT	CASSLATGTDTQYF
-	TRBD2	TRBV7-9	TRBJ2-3	TGTGCCAGCAGCCCGGGGACTAGCGGGAGTACAGATACGCAGTATTTT	CASSPGTSGSTDTQYF
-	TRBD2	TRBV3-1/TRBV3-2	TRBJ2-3	TGTGCCAGCAGCCAACCCGGGCGGGGGGGGCGTCATACGCAGTATTTT	CASSQPGRGGRHTQYF
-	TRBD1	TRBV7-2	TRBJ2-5	TGTGCCAGCAGCTTAGGACAGGGGGCGGGGGAGACCCAGTACTTC	CASSLGQGAGETQYF
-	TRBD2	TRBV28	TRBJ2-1	TGTGCCAGCAGTACCCTAGCGGGAGGGCGGGGGTACAATGAGCAGTTCTTC	CASSTLAGGRGYNEQFF
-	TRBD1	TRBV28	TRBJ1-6	TGTGCCAGCAGTTTAGAGACAGGGAGAAATTCACCCCTCCACTTT	CASSLETGRNSPLHF